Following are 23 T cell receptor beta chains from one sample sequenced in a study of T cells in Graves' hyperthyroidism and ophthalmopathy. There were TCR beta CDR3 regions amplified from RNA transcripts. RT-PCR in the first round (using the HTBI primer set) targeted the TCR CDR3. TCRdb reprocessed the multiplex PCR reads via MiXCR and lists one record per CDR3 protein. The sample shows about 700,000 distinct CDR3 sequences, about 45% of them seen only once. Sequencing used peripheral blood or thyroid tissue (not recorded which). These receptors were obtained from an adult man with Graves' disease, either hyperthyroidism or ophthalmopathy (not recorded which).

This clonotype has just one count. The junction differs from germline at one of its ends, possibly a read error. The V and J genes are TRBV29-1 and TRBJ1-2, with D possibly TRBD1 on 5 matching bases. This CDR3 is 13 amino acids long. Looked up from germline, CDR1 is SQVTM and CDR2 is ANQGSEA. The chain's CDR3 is CGLWGGESYGYIF. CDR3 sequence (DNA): TGCGGGTTGTGGGGCGGGGAGAGTTATGGCTACATCTTC.

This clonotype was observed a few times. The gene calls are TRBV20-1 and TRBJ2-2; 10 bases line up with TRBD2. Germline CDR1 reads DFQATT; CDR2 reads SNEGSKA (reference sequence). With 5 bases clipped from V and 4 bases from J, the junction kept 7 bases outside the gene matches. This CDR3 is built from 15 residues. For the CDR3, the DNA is TGCAGTGCTCCAGCGGGAGGGCCGGTCACCGGGGAGCTGTTTTTT. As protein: CSAPAGGPVTGELFF.

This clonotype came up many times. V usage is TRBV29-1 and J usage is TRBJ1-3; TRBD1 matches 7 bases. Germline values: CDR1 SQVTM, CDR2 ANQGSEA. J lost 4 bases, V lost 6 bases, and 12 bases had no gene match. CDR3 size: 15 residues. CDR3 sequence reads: CSVGPTGVGGNTIYF. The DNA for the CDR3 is TGCAGCGTGGGACCAACAGGGGTCGGAGGAAACACCATATATTTT.

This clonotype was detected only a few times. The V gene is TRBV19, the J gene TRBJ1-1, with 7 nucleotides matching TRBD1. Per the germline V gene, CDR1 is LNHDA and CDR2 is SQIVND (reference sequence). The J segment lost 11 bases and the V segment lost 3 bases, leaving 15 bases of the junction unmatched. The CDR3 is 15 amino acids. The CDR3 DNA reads TGTGCCAGTAGTATTCAGACAGGGCCGGGCGCATCGGCTTTCTTT. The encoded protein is CASSIQTGPGASAFF.

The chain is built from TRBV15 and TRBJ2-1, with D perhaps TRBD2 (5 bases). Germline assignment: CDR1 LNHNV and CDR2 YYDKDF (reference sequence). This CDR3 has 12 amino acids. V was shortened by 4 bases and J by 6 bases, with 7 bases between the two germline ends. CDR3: CATSTTSNEQFF. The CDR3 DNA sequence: TGTGCCACCAGCACAACTAGCAATGAGCAGTTCTTC.

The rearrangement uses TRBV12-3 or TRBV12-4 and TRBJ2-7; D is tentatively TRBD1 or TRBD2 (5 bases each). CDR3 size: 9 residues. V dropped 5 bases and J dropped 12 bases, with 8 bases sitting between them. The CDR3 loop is CASSQGRYF. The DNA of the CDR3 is TGTGCCAGCAGTCAGGGACGGTACTTC.

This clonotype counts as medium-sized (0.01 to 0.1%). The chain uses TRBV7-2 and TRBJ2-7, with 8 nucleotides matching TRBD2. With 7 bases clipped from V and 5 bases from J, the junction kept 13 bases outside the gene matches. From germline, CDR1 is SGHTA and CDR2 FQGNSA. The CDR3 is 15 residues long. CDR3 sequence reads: CASTGQAGLVDEQYF. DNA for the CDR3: TGTGCCAGCACAGGGCAGGCGGGACTAGTCGACGAGCAGTACTTC. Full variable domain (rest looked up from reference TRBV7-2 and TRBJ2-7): GAGVSQSPSNKVTEKGKDVELRCDPISGHTALYWYRQSLGQGLEFLIYFQGNSAPDKSGLPSDRFSAERTGGSVSTLTIQRTQQEDSAVYLCASTGQAGLVDEQYFGPGTRLTVT.

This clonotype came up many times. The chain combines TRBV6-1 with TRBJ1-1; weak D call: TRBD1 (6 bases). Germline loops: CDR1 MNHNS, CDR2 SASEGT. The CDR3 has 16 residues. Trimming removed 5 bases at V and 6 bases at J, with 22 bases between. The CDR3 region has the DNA TGTGCCAGCAGTCTGAACCTGGGGGGGCAGGATTCTGAAGCTTTCTTT. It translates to CASSLNLGGQDSEAFF.

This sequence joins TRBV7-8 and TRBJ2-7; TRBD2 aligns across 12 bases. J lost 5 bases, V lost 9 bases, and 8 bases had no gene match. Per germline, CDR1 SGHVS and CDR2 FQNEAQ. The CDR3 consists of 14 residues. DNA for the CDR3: TGTGCCAGTAGCCCGACTAGCGGGAGCAACGAGCAGTACTTC. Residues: CASSPTSGSNEQYF.

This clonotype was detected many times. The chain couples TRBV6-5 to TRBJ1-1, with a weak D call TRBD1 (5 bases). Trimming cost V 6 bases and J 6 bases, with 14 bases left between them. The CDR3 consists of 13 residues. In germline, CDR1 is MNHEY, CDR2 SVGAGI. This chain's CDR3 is CASRDTGWAEAFF. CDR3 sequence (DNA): TGTGCCAGCAGGGACACAGGATGGGCTGAAGCTTTCTTT.

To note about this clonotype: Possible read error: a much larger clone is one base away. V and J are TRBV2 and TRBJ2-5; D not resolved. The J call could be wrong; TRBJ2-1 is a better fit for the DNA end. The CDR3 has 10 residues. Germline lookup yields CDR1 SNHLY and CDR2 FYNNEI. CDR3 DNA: TGTGCCAGGTCTCAAGAGACCCAGTTCTTC. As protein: CARSQETQFF.

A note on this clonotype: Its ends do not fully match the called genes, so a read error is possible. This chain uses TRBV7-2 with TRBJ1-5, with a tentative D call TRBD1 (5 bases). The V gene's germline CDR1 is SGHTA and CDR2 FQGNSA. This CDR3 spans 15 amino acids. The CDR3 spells CASSQEYRYNQPQHF. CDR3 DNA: TGCGCCAGCAGCCAAGAGTACAGGTACAATCAGCCCCAGCATTTT.

CDR3 sequence: CASSLGIGGLYTEAFF. The CDR3 region has the DNA TGTGCCAGCAGCTTAGGTATCGGGGGGTTGTACACTGAAGCTTTCTTT. The chain recombines TRBV7-2 with TRBJ1-1; a possible D gene is TRBD1 (5 bases). The CDR3 length is 16 residues. V lost 1 base, J lost 3 bases, and 15 bases lay in between. Germline CDR1 reads SGHTA; CDR2 reads FQGNSA. The whole variable domain, filled in from reference TRBV7-2 and TRBJ1-1, reads GAGVSQSPSNKVTEKGKDVELRCDPISGHTALYWYRQSLGQGLEFLIYFQGNSAPDKSGLPSDRFSAERTGGSVSTLTIQRTQQEDSAVYLCASSLGIGGLYTEAFFGQGTRLTVV.

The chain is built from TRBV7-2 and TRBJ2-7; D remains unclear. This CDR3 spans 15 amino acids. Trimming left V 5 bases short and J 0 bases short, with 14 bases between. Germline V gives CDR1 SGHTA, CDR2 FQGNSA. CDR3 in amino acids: CASSQGYGSSYEQYF. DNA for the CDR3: TGTGCCAGCAGCCAAGGTTACGGGTCCTCCTACGAGCAGTACTTC.

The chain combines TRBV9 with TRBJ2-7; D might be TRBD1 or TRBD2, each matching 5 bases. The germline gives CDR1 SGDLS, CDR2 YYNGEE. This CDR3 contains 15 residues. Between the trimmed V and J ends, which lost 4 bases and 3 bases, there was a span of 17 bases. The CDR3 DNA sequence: TGTGCCAGCAGCCAAGAGTCCGGGGCCGTCTACGAGCAGTACTTC. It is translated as CASSQESGAVYEQYF.

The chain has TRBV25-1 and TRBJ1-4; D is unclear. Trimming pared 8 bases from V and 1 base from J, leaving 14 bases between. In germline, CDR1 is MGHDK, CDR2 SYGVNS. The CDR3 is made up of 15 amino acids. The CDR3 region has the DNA TGTGCCAGCTTACGGCGCGGGCAAACTAATGAAAAACTGTTTTTT. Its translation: CASLRRGQTNEKLFF.

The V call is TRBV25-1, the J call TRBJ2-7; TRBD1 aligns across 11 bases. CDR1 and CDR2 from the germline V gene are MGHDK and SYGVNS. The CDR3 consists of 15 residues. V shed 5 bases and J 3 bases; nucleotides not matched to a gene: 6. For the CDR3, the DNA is TGTGCCAGCAGTACGGACAGGGGGCGAGGCTACGAGCAGTACTTC. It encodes CASSTDRGRGYEQYF.

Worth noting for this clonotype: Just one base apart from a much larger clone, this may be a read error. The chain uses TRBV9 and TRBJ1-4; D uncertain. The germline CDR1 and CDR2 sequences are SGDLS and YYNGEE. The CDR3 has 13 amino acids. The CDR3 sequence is CASSEGSARRLFF. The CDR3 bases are TGCGCCAGCAGTGAGGGTTCCGCGAGGCGACTGTTTTTT.

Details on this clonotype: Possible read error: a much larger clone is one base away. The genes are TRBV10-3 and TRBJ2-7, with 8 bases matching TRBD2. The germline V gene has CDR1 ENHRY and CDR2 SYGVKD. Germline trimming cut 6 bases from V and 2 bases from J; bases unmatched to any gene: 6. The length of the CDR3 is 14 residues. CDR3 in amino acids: CAIRGSGSPYEQYF. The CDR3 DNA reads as TGTGCCATCAGAGGGAGCGGGAGCCCCTACGAGCAGTACTTC.

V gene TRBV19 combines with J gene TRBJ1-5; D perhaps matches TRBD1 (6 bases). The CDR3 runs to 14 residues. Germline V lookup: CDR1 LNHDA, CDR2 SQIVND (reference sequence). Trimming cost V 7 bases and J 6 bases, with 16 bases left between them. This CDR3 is CASTLTGFGQPQHF. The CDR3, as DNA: TGTGCCAGTACCTTGACAGGTTTTGGTCAGCCCCAGCATTTT.

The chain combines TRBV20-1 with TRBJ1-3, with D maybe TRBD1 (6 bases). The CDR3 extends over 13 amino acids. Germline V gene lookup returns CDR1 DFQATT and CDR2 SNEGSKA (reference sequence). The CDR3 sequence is CSVQGGPGNTIYF. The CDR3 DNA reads TGCAGCGTACAGGGAGGGCCTGGAAACACCATATATTTT.

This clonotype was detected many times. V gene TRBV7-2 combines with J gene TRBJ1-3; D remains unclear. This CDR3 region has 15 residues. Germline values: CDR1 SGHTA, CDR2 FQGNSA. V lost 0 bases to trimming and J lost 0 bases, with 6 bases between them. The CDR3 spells CASSLAVSSGNTIYF. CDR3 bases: TGTGCCAGCAGCTTAGCCGTTAGCTCTGGAAACACCATATATTTT.

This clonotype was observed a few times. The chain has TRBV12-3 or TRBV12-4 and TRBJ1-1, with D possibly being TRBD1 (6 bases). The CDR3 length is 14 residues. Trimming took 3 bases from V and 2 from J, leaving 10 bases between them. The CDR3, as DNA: TGTGCCAGCAGTTTTTGGGACATAAACACTGAAGCTTTCTTT. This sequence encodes CASSFWDINTEAFF.